The present entry profiles one T cell receptor (beta chain) with its context. Its antigen is unknown. The sample comes from a study of cytomegalovirus exposure and HLA in healthy donors. Only in-frame clones appear in the TCRdb table, and some are missing; sequencing was by immunoSEQ multiplex PCR. Of over 85,000 clones in the sample, 84% were seen once. This CDR3 has 15 residues. V was shortened by 3 bases and J by 0 bases, with 12 bases between the two germline ends. Germline lookup yields CDR1 MDHEN and CDR2 SYDVKM. Study conclusions and caveats: In vitro work confirmed that a few CMV-associated chains recognize CMV antigens. According to the study, about 180 TCR beta chains were cytomegalovirus-associated. Reports credit the classifier with highly specific, highly sensitive diagnosis of cytomegalovirus status.

The genes are TRBV28 and TRBJ2-7; D is ambiguous. The sequence derives from a woman aged 18-30 years in good health and CMV-seropositive. Sequenced material: PBMCs. The chain's CDR3 is CASSLSAASSYEQYF. The CDR3 bases are TGTGCCAGCAGTTTGAGTGCTGCGAGCTCCTACGAGCAGTACTTC.